The clone carrying this TCR beta chain was observed a handful of times. Its antigen remains unknown. The CDR3 extends over 14 amino acids. Trimming at V came to 4 bases and at J to 6 bases, leaving 3 bases not matched to a gene. Germline V gene data show CDR1 as SGHRS and CDR2 as YFSETQ. These data originate in a study of blood T cells in healthy people across ages. Study-wide results and limits: Using unsorted PBMCs precluded a conclusive naive versus antigen-experienced comparison. Donor CMV status, an unknown factor, possibly confounded changes in expanded clonotypes. Donors of long life had a larger count of naive CD4+ cells and greater diversity than aged donors.

Combining a sample-barcoded 5' primer with a J-beta primer mix, a second PCR ran for 7 to 11 cycles. The yield of each sample was at least 3 million CDR3-containing paired-end reads. TCRdb fed the 5' RACE reads into MiXCR, producing one record per CDR3 protein. Of hundreds of thousands of distinct CDR3 sequences listed, about 50% are singletons. What was sequenced was blood. V usage is TRBV5-1 and J usage is TRBJ1-4; 10 bases align to TRBD1. This TCR was recovered from an elderly woman in good health. The CDR3 nucleotides are TGCGCCAGCAGCCGCGACAGGGGGCATGAAAAACTGTTTTTT. Translated: CASSRDRGHEKLFF.